This section outlines one T cell receptor (beta chain) sequence together with its context. This clone was seen a handful of times. No cognate antigen has been identified for it. No qualities accompany the bases; no much larger clone lies one base away. The data stem from a study of beta chain features in type 1 diabetes (dated by TCRdb to 2016 to 2019). With regard to the full study: Mean age, gender distribution, total cell number and subset yield were not different between patients and healthy donors. A total of roughly 110 million sorted cells were examined across all samples, and the number of cells per subset was strongly correlated with RNA yield. In the study, TCRB repertoires of sorted circulating CD4+ T cell subsets from recently diagnosed type 1 diabetes patients were compared with those of matched healthy donors. Regulatory and stem cell-like memory subsets were isolated from only 8 patients and roughly eight healthy donors, whereas naive and central memory subsets came from all 30 or so donors. Overall results and qualifications from the work: The naive, central memory and regulatory TCRB repertoires appeared to resemble one another more closely among patients than among healthy donors. Fewer insertions and more nucleotide deletions at VDJ recombination sites were observed in patients with type 1 diabetes, implying thymic rearrangement abnormalities. Shorter templates might have been favored by PCR, but patient and control samples were amplified and corrected together, so both groups would have been affected equally by any skew. Type 1 diabetes patients showed a moderate but significant shortening of TCRB CDR3 length in all four CD4+ subsets. Because cDNA was sequenced instead of genomic DNA, activated cells with high expression could be over-represented, although the groups did not differ in activation or CD3 levels. Because the HLA sub-analyses included only small numbers of individuals, any influence of HLA type on TCRB rearrangement was left unresolved.

The CDR3 runs 13 amino acids, cysteine and phenylalanine included. Only the CDR3 DNA stays, 39 bases, in frame from base 1. Trimming leaves V shorter by 5 bases and J shorter by 2 bases, with the junction holding 5 bases beyond the gene matches. From the germline V gene, CDR1 is SQVTM and CDR2 is ANQGSEA. The High Capacity cDNA Reverse Transcription Kit was used to reverse transcribe all of the isolated RNA, meaning that expressed TCRB transcripts were what got sequenced. Naive, central memory and regulatory T cell samples underwent deep immunoSEQ sequencing, averaging around 4 million total reads per sample. Sorted cells were lysed in RLT buffer and RNA was extracted with DNase-treated RNeasy Micro or Mini kits, depending on cell number. To prevent cross-contamination, every cell subset was processed on its own, while patient and healthy donor samples were processed together. Using the immunoSEQ multiplex PCR, TCRB sequences were amplified from cDNA into 87-bp fragments spanning the CDR3 region. Amplicons were sequenced on the Illumina HiSeq platform. Per the authors' processing: PCR bias was corrected computationally using synthetic template baselines, and reads within Hamming distance 2 were collapsed, with unmergeable singletons discarded. Reads were aligned against IMGT so that V, D and J genes, CDR3 length and insertions or deletions at six rearrangement sites could be assigned. Within each subset, clonotype counts were normalized to the number of sorted cells before true diversity and Gini coefficients were calculated with the tcR R package. The overlap coefficient, calculated on TCRB nucleotide sequences, was used to quantify repertoire sharing. As a proxy for the pre-selection repertoire, out-of-frame TCRB sequences from naive cells were analyzed. In TCRdb, the immuneACCESS table is reduced to in-frame sequences with V and J assigned. These tables do not hold every clone; where another copy was compared, an unresolved V gene accounts for under half, and the others remain unexplained. V, J and clone size derive from that table, while D and trimming were established from the DNA sequence. Within this sample are 600,000 to 750,000 clones, with around 11% of them counted one time only. Together, the top ten hold roughly 0.12% of the sample.

Each donor gave one peripheral blood draw, averaging around 0.11 L, which was collected into heparinised tubes. A BD FACSAria II and a panel including CD45RO, CCR7, CD25, CD127, CD95 and CD27 were used to sort naive, central memory, regulatory and stem cell-like memory CD4+ T cells. Every sorted population had a purity above 98%. PBMCs were isolated right away by Lymphoprep density gradient centrifugation and were stained directly, without culture. So that batch effects would be minimized, each experiment stained and sorted samples in pairs, pairing one healthy donor with one patient. The chain links TRBV29-1 with TRBJ2-5; 7 middle bases align to TRBD1. The source material was naive CD4+ T cells from blood. This specimen's cell subset or site label, per the study, means: true naive CD4+ T cells. The sequence was collected from a man aged 25 to 45 with type 1 diabetes. The DNA sequence is as follows: TGCAGCGTTCTGGACAGGATTCAAGAGACCCAGTACTTC. Translation gives CSVLDRIQETQYF.